Shown below are 25 T cell receptor beta chains from a single sample sequenced in a study of Ad26.COV2.S vaccination and SARS-CoV-2 variants. Using immunoSEQ multiplex PCR, the repertoire was profiled, and TCRdb retains in-frame clones only, with some absent. The sample carries fewer than 800,000 clones, roughly nine tenths recorded once. The sample's treatment: around 19 received Ad26.COV2.S at low or high dose, single or two shots; roughly five received placebo; per-sample allocation not given. Material that was analyzed had been drawn on day 63 after the first vaccine or placebo injection. This specimen consisted of peripheral blood, obtained in a trial of Ad26.COV2.S vaccine versus placebo. These TCRs come from a person between 18 and 59 years old who received the Ad26.COV2.S COVID-19 vaccine or a placebo.

The V and J genes are TRBV5-1 and TRBJ2-3; a possible D gene is TRBD1 (5 bases). Germline lookup yields CDR1 SGHRS and CDR2 YFSETQ. V lost 2 bases and J lost 2, with 18 bases in between. The length of the CDR3 is 17 residues. CDR3 region: CASSLAATADLTDTQYF. DNA of the CDR3: TGCGCCAGCAGCTTAGCTGCGACAGCCGACCTCACAGATACGCAGTATTTT.

V and J are TRBV6-6 and TRBJ1-2; D is undetermined. The germline V gene has CDR1 MNHNY and CDR2 SVGAGI (reference sequence). The CDR3 length is 14 residues. V lost 4 bases to trimming and J lost 4 bases, with 13 bases between them. The CDR3 sequence is CASSSPTGVYGYTF. In DNA form, the CDR3 reads TGTGCCAGCAGTTCCCCTACTGGGGTCTATGGCTACACCTTC.

The chain recombines TRBV9 with TRBJ2-1, with 9 nucleotides matching TRBD2. CDR1 is SGDLS, CDR2 YYNGEE, per germline. The ends lost 4 bases at V and 6 bases at J; junction bases unmatched: 11. The CDR3 totals 16 residues. CDR3 protein: CASSSPGLAEVNEQFF. The DNA of the CDR3 is TGTGCCAGCAGCTCCCCGGGACTAGCTGAGGTCAATGAGCAGTTCTTC.

A note on this clone: The germline gene is not matched at one end of the junction; a read error may be the cause. The chain is built from TRBV3-1 (or the pseudogene TRBV3-2) and TRBJ2-7; either TRBD1 or TRBD2 may fit D (6 bases each). This CDR3 region has 14 residues. CDR1 LGHDT and CDR2 YNNKEL come from the germline V gene (reference sequence). CDR3 nucleotide sequence: TGTGCCAGCAGTCAAGATAGGGGGGCTAATGAGCAGTACTTC. Encoded protein: CASSQDRGANEQYF.

The chain combines TRBV7-9 with TRBJ1-2; D is ambiguous. The length of the CDR3 is 14 residues. Trimming cost V 1 base and J 1 base, with 7 bases left between them. Germline V CDR1 and CDR2: SEHNR, FQNEAQ (reference sequence). The DNA of the CDR3 is TGTGCCAGCAGCTTAGGGGCCCTTAACTATGGCTACACCTTC. It yields the protein CASSLGALNYGYTF. Drawing the rest from reference TRBV7-9 and TRBJ1-2, the complete variable domain is DTGVSQNPRHKITKRGQNVTFRCDPISEHNRLYWYRQTLGQGPEFLTYFQNEAQLEKSRLLSDRFSAERPKGSFSTLEIQRTEQGDSAMYLCASSLGALNYGYTFGSGTRLTVV.

The DNA for the CDR3 is TGCGCCAGCAGCCAAGATCGTGGCAGGGCGGGTGCAACTAATGAAAAACTGTTTTTT. As protein: CASSQDRGRAGATNEKLFF. The chain couples TRBV4-3 to TRBJ1-4; TRBD1 is a possible D gene (5 bases). V dropped 0 bases and J dropped 0 bases, with 17 bases sitting between them. Germline V gives CDR1 LGHNA, CDR2 YSLEER. The length of the CDR3 is 19 residues.

This chain connects TRBV19 to TRBJ1-1, with D maybe TRBD1 (5 bases). The CDR3 loop spans 16 amino acids. Per germline, CDR1 LNHDA and CDR2 SQIVND (reference sequence). Trimming cost V 3 bases and J 2 bases, with 16 bases left between them. The CDR3 DNA reads TGTGCCAGTAGTATTGCTTGGCGGACAAAAAACACTGAAGCTTTCTTT. Its protein is CASSIAWRTKNTEAFF. The entire variable domain, with the rest obtained from reference TRBV19 and TRBJ1-1, is as follows: DGGITQSPKYLFRKEGQNVTLSCEQNLNHDAMYWYRQDPGQGLRLIYYSQIVNDFQKGDIAEGYSVSREKKESFPLTVTSAQKNPTAFYLCASSIAWRTKNTEAFFGQGTRLTVV.

The V gene is TRBV28, the J gene TRBJ2-1; TRBD2 matches at 11 bases. The CDR3 has 16 amino acids. The germline V gene has CDR1 MDHEN and CDR2 SYDVKM. V was clipped by 1 base and J by 4 bases; unmatched bases: 3. The CDR3 DNA sequence: TGTGCCAGCAGTTTATTACTAGCGGGAGTTTACAATGAGCAGTTCTTC. Its translation: CASSLLLAGVYNEQFF.

This clone occurred once. The V call is TRBV7-5, the J call TRBJ1-2. TRBV7-5 is a recognized pseudogene. This CDR3 has 15 residues. The CDR3, as DNA: TGTGCCAGAAGCTTAGAAGGACGGCTTAACTATGGCTACACCTTC. It codes for CARSLEGRLNYGYTF.

The chain employs TRBV30 and TRBJ2-2, with D maybe TRBD2 (7 bases). Trimming pared 2 bases from V and 1 base from J, leaving 11 bases between. The CDR3 loop spans 15 amino acids. The germline CDR1 and CDR2 sequences are GTSNPN and SVGIG (reference sequence). For the CDR3, the DNA is TGTGCCTGGAGTAGGGGGGGCCGGAACACCGGGGAGCTGTTTTTT. Protein sequence: CAWSRGGRNTGELFF.

This chain connects TRBV3-1 (or the pseudogene TRBV3-2) to TRBJ2-1; TRBD2 matches 10 bases. CDR3 length: 15 residues. CDR1 and CDR2 from the germline V gene are LGHDT and YNNKEL (reference sequence). The V gene end was trimmed by 6 bases and the J gene end by 1 base; junction bases not matched to a gene: 3. The CDR3 region is CASSLLAGSYNEQFF. In nucleotides, the CDR3 is TGTGCCAGCAGTCTACTAGCGGGGTCCTACAATGAGCAGTTCTTC.

CDR3 sequence (DNA): TGTGCCAGCTCACCGCTTGAGGAGAACACTGAAGCTTTCTTT. This codes for CASSPLEENTEAFF. The chain is built from TRBV18 and TRBJ1-1; D call uncertain. Germline CDR1 and CDR2: KGHSH and LQKENI. The CDR3 sequence is 14 residues long. Trimming took off 3 bases at V and 1 base at J, with 9 bases between the two ends.

V gene TRBV7-2 combines with J gene TRBJ2-6; D gene uncertain. Germline values: CDR1 SGHTA, CDR2 FQGNSA. The ends were cut back, 6 bases at V and 2 bases at J, with 14 bases in the middle. This CDR3 has 16 amino acids. This chain's CDR3 is CASSLEVGTGANVLTF. CDR3 nucleotide sequence: TGTGCCAGCAGTCTAGAGGTGGGGACTGGGGCCAACGTCCTGACTTTC.

This clone was recorded a few times. The rearrangement uses TRBV2 and TRBJ1-6; no clear D gene. The germline gives CDR1 SNHLY, CDR2 FYNNEI. The CDR3 totals 12 residues. Trimming pared 6 bases from V and 6 bases from J, leaving 6 bases between. The CDR3 nucleotides are TGTGCCAGCAGGGCTGGTAATTCACCCCTCCACTTT. It encodes CASRAGNSPLHF.

The chain combines TRBV6-5 with TRBJ2-2; no definite D call. Germline V CDR1 and CDR2: MNHEY, SVGAGI. The CDR3 sequence is 12 residues long. V was trimmed by 7 bases and J by 6 bases, leaving 9 bases between them. CDR3 sequence: CASTGLAGELFF. The CDR3 coding sequence is TGTGCCAGCACAGGTTTGGCCGGGGAGCTGTTTTTT.

This sequence joins TRBV2 and TRBJ2-3; TRBD2 agrees at 8 bases. J lost 4 bases, V lost 7 bases, and 4 bases had no gene match. Germline V CDR1 and CDR2: SNHLY, FYNNEI. This CDR3 region has 13 residues. The CDR3 sequence is CASTGGGPDTQYF. The CDR3 bases are TGTGCCAGCACGGGGGGGGGACCAGATACGCAGTATTTT.

This chain links TRBV29-1 with TRBJ1-1; D not certain. Germline V CDR1 and CDR2: SQVTM, ANQGSEA. The CDR3 spans 14 residues. Trimming took 1 base from V and 1 from J, leaving 10 bases between them. CDR3 in DNA: TGCAGCGTTGAAGTAAGGCAGTCGAACACTGAAGCTTTCTTT. Protein sequence: CSVEVRQSNTEAFF.

CDR3: CASSIRDRGDTEAFF. The CDR3 bases are TGTGCCAGCAGCATACGGGACAGGGGGGACACTGAAGCTTTCTTT. V usage is TRBV5-4 and J usage is TRBJ1-1; 11 bases map to TRBD1. The V gene end was trimmed by 4 bases and the J gene end by 3 bases; junction bases not matched to a gene: 5. The length of the CDR3 is 15 residues. Germline CDR1 reads SGHNT; CDR2 reads YYREEE (reference sequence).

V gene TRBV7-9 combines with J gene TRBJ2-2, with TRBD1 matching 7 bases. V lost 10 bases, J lost 3 bases, and 11 bases stayed unmatched. The CDR3 extends over 15 amino acids. Per the germline V gene, CDR1 is SEHNR and CDR2 is FQNEAQ (reference sequence). In DNA form, the CDR3 reads TGTGCCATCTTCTCAAGACAGGGCGACACCGGGGAGCTGTTTTTT. It specifies CAIFSRQGDTGELFF.

The CDR3 loop reads CASSRAVGETQYF. CDR3 DNA: TGTGCCAGCAGCAGGGCTGTCGGGGAGACCCAGTACTTC. V is TRBV6-6 and J is TRBJ2-5, with D possibly TRBD1 on 5 matching bases. Germline V CDR1 and CDR2: MNHNY, SVGAGI (reference sequence). V dropped 6 bases and J dropped 5 bases, with 13 bases sitting between them. This CDR3 has 13 amino acids.

This chain connects TRBV5-6 to TRBJ1-5, with 7 bases matching TRBD1. The CDR3 is 13 amino acids. Germline-derived CDR1 and CDR2 are SGHDT and YYEEEE. The J segment lost 7 bases and the V segment lost 5 bases, leaving 6 bases of the junction unmatched. The CDR3 sequence: CASSYDRDQPQHF. The CDR3 coding sequence is TGTGCCAGCAGTTACGACAGGGACCAGCCCCAGCATTTT.

This chain joins TRBV5-4 and TRBJ1-5; D gene ambiguous. V lost 0 bases and J 7 bases, leaving 11 bases between the germline ends. The germline V gene encodes CDR1 SGHNT and CDR2 YYREEE (reference sequence). The CDR3 is 14 amino acids. The CDR3 spells CASSLDDRVQPQHF. The CDR3 nucleotides are TGTGCCAGCAGCTTGGATGATAGGGTCCAGCCCCAGCATTTT.

This clone came up once. The V call is TRBV3-1 (or the pseudogene TRBV3-2), the J call TRBJ1-1; D remains unclear. V shed 2 bases and J shed 1 base, with 14 bases lying between them. CDR1 LGHDT and CDR2 YNNKEL come from the germline V gene (reference sequence). The CDR3 has 16 residues. DNA of the CDR3: TGTGCCAGCAGCCAACGAAGGGTAGTGGGGAACACTGAAGCTTTCTTT. It encodes CASSQRRVVGNTEAFF.

About this clone: Other nucleotide sequences in the sample specify the same CDR3. The rearrangement links TRBV6-5 to TRBJ1-6; D is perhaps TRBD1 (6 bases). V lost 6 bases to trimming and J lost 0 bases, with 9 bases between them. The length of the CDR3 is 15 residues. The germline V gene encodes CDR1 MNHEY and CDR2 SVGAGI. This CDR3 is CASRTGSSYNSPLHF. The CDR3 coding sequence is TGTGCCAGCAGAACAGGGAGCTCCTATAATTCACCCCTCCACTTT.

V usage is TRBV2 and J usage is TRBJ1-3, with no clear D. CDR3 size: 13 residues. Germline V gene data show CDR1 as SNHLY and CDR2 as FYNNEI. Trimming removed 7 bases from V and 2 bases from J, with 9 bases in between. In nucleotides, the CDR3 is TGTGCCAGCACCGGAGGCACTGGAAACACCATATATTTT. Translated: CASTGGTGNTIYF.